This is a list of T cell receptor beta chains from one sample in a study of cytomegalovirus exposure and HLA in healthy donors. The protocol was immunoSEQ multiplex PCR, while the TCRdb copy is restricted to in-frame clones and leaves out a portion. The sample consists of 120,000 or so clones, approximately 88% of them appearing once. The sample comprised PBMCs. The receptor source for this set is a woman aged 25-40 years in good health and CMV-seropositive. Both conserved end residues are part of each CDR3. Each record gives: J gene, D gene, clone size, V gene, CDR3 protein, CDR3 DNA. D genes are given only for firm matches. Clone size appears in some rows only: once, few, many, or a class for an expanded clone.

J: TRBJ2-7; D: NA; size: NA; V: TRBV19; CDR3: CASSIGNGMYEQYF; DNA: TGTGCCAGTAGTATTGGGAACGGGATGTACGAGCAGTACTTC
J: TRBJ2-1; D: NA; size: once; V: TRBV29-1; CDR3: CSVDPSAEQFF; DNA: TGCAGCGTTGATCCAAGCGCCGAGCAGTTCTTC
J: TRBJ1-6; D: TRBD1; size: NA; V: TRBV4-2; CDR3: CASSRWTGGGVSPLHF; DNA: TGTGCCAGCAGCCGGTGGACAGGGGGAGGGGTTTCACCCCTCCACTTT
J: TRBJ1-2; D: NA; size: NA; V: TRBV19; CDR3: CASSQADWTDRNYGYTF; DNA: TGTGCCAGTAGTCAAGCGGATTGGACAGACCGTAACTATGGCTACACCTTC
J: TRBJ1-2; D: TRBD1; size: NA; V: TRBV19; CDR3: CASSKSTGVNYGYTF; DNA: TGTGCCAGTAGCAAATCGACAGGGGTAAACTATGGCTACACCTTC
J: TRBJ2-3; D: NA; size: NA; V: TRBV9; CDR3: CASSPPRTDTQYF; DNA: TGTGCCAGCAGCCCTCCCCGCACAGATACGCAGTATTTT
J: TRBJ2-2; D: TRBD2; size: NA; V: TRBV10-3; CDR3: CAISSGADTGELFF; DNA: TGTGCCATCAGCAGCGGGGCCGACACCGGGGAGCTGTTTTTT
J: TRBJ1-2; D: NA; size: NA; V: TRBV4-1; CDR3: CASRGIGRGIYGYTF; DNA: TGCGCCAGCAGGGGGATAGGGCGGGGTATCTATGGCTACACCTTC
J: TRBJ2-7; D: NA; size: NA; V: TRBV5-1; CDR3: CASSLGRASYEQYF; DNA: TGCGCCAGCAGCTTAGGCAGGGCATCCTACGAGCAGTACTTC
J: TRBJ1-1; D: TRBD1; size: few; V: TRBV2; CDR3: CASKVTGTGGVEAFF; DNA: TGTGCCAGCAAGGTTACCGGGACAGGGGGAGTTGAAGCTTTCTTT
J: TRBJ1-6; D: TRBD1; size: NA; V: TRBV7-3; CDR3: CASSLTNLSGQGKSPLHF; DNA: TGTGCCAGCAGCCTCACGAATCTGTCGGGACAGGGAAAATCACCCCTCCACTTT
J: TRBJ2-7; D: NA; size: NA; V: TRBV6-1; CDR3: CASSLRGGGGYEQYF; DNA: TGTGCCAGCAGCCTAAGGGGGGGAGGAGGCTACGAGCAGTACTTC
J: TRBJ2-7; D: TRBD1; size: NA; V: TRBV19; CDR3: CASSTGGGRYGPYEQYF; DNA: TGTGCCAGTAGTACAGGGGGCGGGCGCTATGGGCCTTACGAGCAGTACTTC
J: TRBJ2-7; D: TRBD1; size: NA; V: TRBV4-2; CDR3: CASSFKGTGTGAYEQYF; DNA: TGTGCCAGCAGTTTCAAGGGGACCGGGACAGGAGCCTACGAGCAGTACTTC
J: TRBJ1-2; D: TRBD1; size: NA; V: TRBV5-4; CDR3: CASSQGQGRYGYTF; DNA: TGTGCCAGCAGTCAGGGACAGGGACGTTATGGCTACACCTTC
J: TRBJ2-1; D: NA; size: NA; V: TRBV30; CDR3: CAWSFEFSNEQFF; DNA: TGTGCCTGGAGTTTTGAGTTTTCCAATGAGCAGTTCTTC
J: TRBJ1-2; D: TRBD1; size: NA; V: TRBV2; CDR3: CASNEQGYYGYTF; DNA: TGTGCCAGCAATGAACAGGGGTACTATGGCTACACCTTC
J: TRBJ2-7; D: TRBD2; size: NA; V: TRBV11-2; CDR3: CASSLGLAGGSYEQYF; DNA: TGTGCCAGCAGCCTAGGACTAGCGGGGGGCTCCTACGAGCAGTACTTC
J: TRBJ2-3; D: NA; size: NA; V: TRBV29-1; CDR3: CSVGGSTDTQYF; DNA: TGCAGCGTTGGGGGCAGCACAGATACGCAGTATTTT
J: TRBJ1-2; D: NA; size: NA; V: TRBV29-1; CDR3: CSALPYDRPNYGYTF; DNA: TGCAGCGCTTTACCCTACGACAGGCCTAACTATGGCTACACCTTC
J: TRBJ2-2; D: TRBD2; size: NA; V: TRBV27; CDR3: CASSPPGGLAGGLTGELFF; DNA: TGTGCCAGCAGTCCCCCGGGGGGGTTAGCGGGAGGACTCACCGGGGAGCTGTTTTTT
J: TRBJ1-1; D: NA; size: NA; V: TRBV7-3; CDR3: CASSFTGTSEAFF; DNA: TGTGCCAGCAGCTTTACCGGGACATCTGAAGCTTTCTTT
J: TRBJ1-2; D: TRBD1; size: NA; V: TRBV28; CDR3: CASSRGTAGYGYTF; DNA: TGTGCCAGCAGTCGGGGGACAGCAGGCTATGGCTACACCTTC
J: TRBJ2-1; D: NA; size: NA; V: TRBV29-1; CDR3: CSVLYYSSYNEQFF; DNA: TGCAGCGTCTTATATTACAGCTCCTACAATGAGCAGTTCTTC
J: TRBJ2-1; D: NA; size: NA; V: TRBV29-1; CDR3: CSITLHSYNEQFF; DNA: TGCAGCATAACCTTGCACAGCTACAATGAGCAGTTCTTC
J: TRBJ1-2; D: NA; size: NA; V: TRBV19; CDR3: CASSRGFYYGYTF; DNA: TGTGCCAGTAGTCGGGGGTTTTACTATGGCTACACCTTC
J: TRBJ2-5; D: TRBD2; size: NA; V: TRBV7-7; CDR3: CASSTGGGPQETQYF; DNA: TGTGCTAGCAGCACCGGCGGGGGACCACAAGAGACCCAGTACTTC
J: TRBJ1-5; D: NA; size: NA; V: TRBV18; CDR3: CASSPGGGQPQHF; DNA: TGTGCCAGCTCACCAGGGGGCGGCCAGCCCCAGCATTTT
J: TRBJ1-5; D: TRBD1; size: NA; V: TRBV29-1; CDR3: CSTRDSFNQPQHF; DNA: TGCAGCACCCGGGACAGCTTTAATCAGCCCCAGCATTTT
J: TRBJ2-1; D: TRBD2; size: NA; V: TRBV5-1; CDR3: CASRLAGPPYNEQFF; DNA: TGCGCCAGCAGGCTAGCGGGGCCTCCCTACAATGAGCAGTTCTTC
J: TRBJ2-1; D: TRBD2; size: NA; V: TRBV15; CDR3: CATSKLAGGPDEQFF; DNA: TGTGCCACCAGCAAACTAGCGGGGGGGCCGGATGAGCAGTTCTTC
J: TRBJ2-7; D: TRBD1; size: NA; V: TRBV10-3; CDR3: CAIRLPGTGNSYEQYF; DNA: TGTGCCATCAGACTACCCGGGACAGGTAATTCCTACGAGCAGTACTTC
J: TRBJ2-5; D: TRBD1; size: NA; V: TRBV5-1; CDR3: CASSFNRGQETQYF; DNA: TGCGCCAGCAGCTTTAACAGGGGTCAAGAGACCCAGTACTTC